This record looks at one TCR beta chain sequence and its context. The antigen is not known. The data are from a study of vaccination and CD4 T cells after COVID-19. The Oncomine TCR Beta short-read assay was applied to DNA of cultured CD4+ T cells. Each CDR3 protein gets one entry after TCRdb re-called the PCR reads with MiXCR. Among 20,000 or so distinct CDR3 sequences, 40% to 60% were seen once, and the ten largest hold roughly 10%. V was cut by 7 bases and J by 3 bases, with 11 bases left in between. The CDR3 loop spans 12 amino acids. Germline assignment: CDR1 DFQATT and CDR2 SNEGSKA (reference sequence). Treatment noted: roughly 10-day PBMC culture with coronavirus spike peptide pools or control peptides (ViraFEST assay).

V gene TRBV20-1 combines with J gene TRBJ2-3; TRBD2 might be the D (6 bases). The sample was CD4+ T cells from blood, cultured in vitro, taken before SARS-CoV-2 vaccination. The TCR sequence derives from a human donor who had recovered from COVID-19. This CDR3 reads CSEEGLTDTQYF. CDR3 in DNA: TGCAGTGAGGAGGGACTGACAGATACGCAGTATTTT.